This entry lists 20 T cell receptor beta chains sequenced from one sample in a study of OX40 agonist ivuxolimab in advanced cancers. TCRdb's table, derived via immunoSEQ multiplex PCR, lists solely in-frame clones and lacks some. In the table there are around 20,000 clones, roughly 80% of which are singletons. This specimen consisted of CD4+ or CD8+ T cells sorted from blood, obtained in a trial of the OX40 agonist ivuxolimab. These receptors all stem from an adult with an advanced solid tumor such as melanoma, head and neck, liver or kidney cancer.

The rearrangement joins TRBV7-3 to TRBJ2-3; the D gene is possibly TRBD2 (5 bases). Trimming took 5 bases from V and 5 from J, leaving 17 bases between them. The CDR3 is 15 amino acids. Germline CDR1 and CDR2: SGHTA and FQGTGA. CDR3 residues: CASSVTSDAGDTQYF. The CDR3 nucleotides read TGTGCCAGCAGCGTGACCAGCGACGCGGGAGATACGCAGTATTTT. The entire variable domain, with the rest obtained from reference TRBV7-3 and TRBJ2-3, is as follows: GAGVSQTPSNKVTEKGKYVELRCDPISGHTALYWYRQSLGQGPEFLIYFQGTGAADDSGLPNDRFFAVRPEGSVSTLKIQRTERGDSAVYLCASSVTSDAGDTQYFGPGTRLTVL.

This chain connects TRBV5-1 to TRBJ1-1; D remains ambiguous. The CDR3 contains 13 residues. Trimming took 5 bases from V and 0 from J, leaving 8 bases between them. Germline CDR1 is SGHRS and CDR2 is YFSETQ. The CDR3 protein is CASRRELNTEAFF. CDR3 in DNA: TGCGCCAGCAGGCGGGAACTGAACACTGAAGCTTTCTTT.

This chain connects TRBV5-1 to TRBJ2-7; D remains ambiguous. This CDR3 has 11 residues. V lost 1 base and J lost 7, with 6 bases in between. Germline loops: CDR1 SGHRS, CDR2 YFSETQ. DNA of the CDR3: TGCGCCAGCAGCTTGTTGGAGGAGCAGTACTTC. Amino acid sequence: CASSLLEEQYF.

On this clone: This CDR3 is also generated by other DNA sequences in the sample. The CDR3 nucleotides are TGCAGCCGAAGGGGACAGGGTACCTATCAGCCCCAGCATTTT. Its translation: CSRRGQGTYQPQHF. The chain joins TRBV29-1 to TRBJ1-5; TRBD1 matches at 9 bases. V shed 8 bases, J shed 5 bases, and the junction held 10 bases outside the gene matches. CDR3 size: 14 residues. Germline assignment: CDR1 SQVTM and CDR2 ANQGSEA.

V usage is TRBV2 and J usage is TRBJ2-1; 9 bases fit TRBD1. With V trimmed by 8 bases and J by 3 bases, 11 bases remained unmatched. This CDR3 region has 16 residues. The germline CDR1 and CDR2 sequences are SNHLY and FYNNEI. The CDR3 loop reads CASRDIRTGVYNEQFF. In DNA, the CDR3 is TGTGCCAGCCGCGATATCAGGACAGGGGTCTACAATGAGCAGTTCTTC.

The chain uses TRBV9 and TRBJ1-1, with D maybe TRBD1 (5 bases). There are 15 residues in the CDR3. From germline, CDR1 is SGDLS and CDR2 YYNGEE. The ends were cut back, 0 bases at V and 3 bases at J, with 12 bases in the middle. The CDR3: CASSVAPDTDTEAFF. The CDR3 DNA sequence: TGTGCCAGCAGCGTAGCCCCGGACACCGACACTGAAGCTTTCTTT. Using reference TRBV9 and TRBJ1-1 for the parts outside the CDR3, the full variable domain is DSGVTQTPKHLITATGQRVTLRCSPRSGDLSVYWYQQSLDQGLQFLIQYYNGEERAKGNILERFSAQQFPDLHSELNLSSLELGDSALYFCASSVAPDTDTEAFFGQGTRLTVV.

In its sample, this clone ranks as large. J is TRBJ2-2 and V is TRBV7-2; D unresolved. V was clipped by 6 bases and J by 7 bases, with 6 bases between them. The CDR3 sequence is 11 residues long. Germline V gene lookup returns CDR1 SGHTA and CDR2 FQGNSA. CDR3 protein: CASSNLGELFF. The CDR3 nucleotides read TGTGCCAGCAGTAATCTCGGGGAGCTGTTTTTT.

CDR3 DNA sequence: TGTGCCAGCAGCTTAGTTTGGGCCGAGGGAAACACCATATATTTT. Translation: CASSLVWAEGNTIYF. The V and J genes are TRBV11-2 and TRBJ1-3; D gene uncertain. Trimming removed 1 base from V and 4 bases from J, with 11 bases in between. The CDR3 is 15 residues long. In germline, CDR1 is SGHAT, CDR2 FQNNGV.

This clone was detected only once. V is TRBV5-1 and J is TRBJ2-2; D is ambiguous. CDR1 is SGHRS, CDR2 YFSETQ, per germline. V shed 2 bases and J shed 3 bases, with 14 bases lying between them. This CDR3 spans 16 amino acids. CDR3 loop: CASSFGAASHTGELFF. The DNA for the CDR3 is TGCGCCAGCAGCTTCGGTGCGGCGAGCCACACCGGGGAGCTGTTTTTT.

The chain carries TRBV30 and TRBJ1-2; TRBD1 agrees at 7 bases. The CDR3 spans 15 residues. Germline V gene sequence: CDR1 GTSNPN, CDR2 SVGIG (reference sequence). V lost 1 base and J lost 4; bases outside the gene matches: 9. CDR3 amino acids: CAWSGTGRVGYGYTF. The CDR3, as DNA: TGTGCCTGGAGTGGGACAGGACGAGTTGGCTATGGCTACACCTTC.

The gene calls are TRBV19 and TRBJ1-1; no firm D call. The CDR3 totals 12 residues. Trimming shortened V by 6 bases and J by 1 base, and 6 bases separated the two germline ends. Germline CDR1 and CDR2: LNHDA and SQIVND (reference sequence). CDR3 coding DNA: TGTGCCAGTAGGAAGACGAACACTGAAGCTTTCTTT. This sequence encodes CASRKTNTEAFF.

This clone is medium-sized. The CDR3 nucleotides read TGTGCCAGCAAAGGGACAGGATCAAACACTGAAGCTTTCTTT. Amino acid sequence: CASKGTGSNTEAFF. The V call is TRBV28, the J call TRBJ1-1; 8 bases are shared with TRBD1. The CDR3 is made up of 14 amino acids. V shed 7 bases, J shed 2 bases, and the junction held 6 bases outside the gene matches. CDR1 and CDR2 (germline): MDHEN, SYDVKM.

The V gene is TRBV6-5, the J gene TRBJ2-2; D possibly corresponds to TRBD1 (6 bases). The CDR3 extends over 13 amino acids. Germline V CDR1 and CDR2: MNHEY, SVGAGI. The V and J ends lost 6 bases and 8 bases respectively, with 13 bases between them. CDR3 sequence reads: CASRPRQDGELFF. The DNA for the CDR3 is TGTGCCAGCAGACCCCGACAGGATGGGGAGCTGTTTTTT.

The chain joins TRBV6-5 to TRBJ1-2; 7 bases are shared with TRBD1. Germline CDR1 reads MNHEY; CDR2 reads SVGAGI. This CDR3 contains 15 residues. With 2 bases clipped from V and 5 bases from J, the junction kept 8 bases outside the gene matches. CDR3 in DNA: TGTGCCAGCAGTTACGGGGACAGTTTTCAATATGGCTACACCTTC. Protein sequence: CASSYGDSFQYGYTF.

In DNA, the CDR3 is TGTGCCAGCAGGGGACAGGGGGGTGGAAACACCATATATTTT. It is translated as CASRGQGGGNTIYF. This chain connects TRBV9 to TRBJ1-3; 11 bases are shared with TRBD1. The V and J ends lost 5 bases and 3 bases, in that order; junction bases with no gene match: 1. Germline CDR1 SGDLS, CDR2 YYNGEE. The CDR3 has 14 residues.

The rearrangement joins TRBV19 to TRBJ2-7; D is perhaps TRBD2 (5 bases). Germline loops: CDR1 LNHDA, CDR2 SQIVND (reference sequence). The CDR3 spans 12 residues. V shed 3 bases and J shed 7 bases, with 10 bases lying between them. In DNA, the CDR3 is TGTGCCAGTAGTATTCATTCGGGGGAGCAGTACTTC. Protein product: CASSIHSGEQYF.

CDR3 in DNA: TGCGCCAGCAGGCCGGACTCAACAGATACGCAGTATTTT. Encoded protein: CASRPDSTDTQYF. The chain recombines TRBV5-1 with TRBJ2-3, with D maybe TRBD2 (5 bases). CDR3 length: 13 residues. V was clipped by 5 bases and J by 3 bases, with 10 bases between them. In germline, CDR1 is SGHRS, CDR2 YFSETQ. The variable domain in full, with the rest retrieved from reference TRBV5-1 and TRBJ2-3, is KAGVTQTPRYLIKTRGQQVTLSCSPISGHRSVSWYQQTPGQGLQFLFEYFSETQRNKGNFPGRFSGRQFSNSRSEMNVSTLELGDSALYLCASRPDSTDTQYFGPGTRLTVL.

This clone is deemed medium-sized (0.01 to 0.1%). The V call is TRBV4-3, the J call TRBJ1-2; D remains ambiguous. The V gene's germline CDR1 is LGHNA and CDR2 YSLEER. This CDR3 contains 15 residues. Trimming cost V 0 bases and J 8 bases, with 16 bases left between them. CDR3 loop: CASSQEWAGHWGYTF. Written as DNA, the CDR3 is TGCGCCAGCAGCCAAGAATGGGCCGGGCATTGGGGCTACACCTTC.

The chain is built from TRBV23-1 and TRBJ2-5; perhaps TRBD2 as D (5 bases). TRBV23-1 is designated an ORF whose function remains uncertain. The CDR3 has 15 residues. Trimming stripped 1 base from V and 4 bases from J, with 13 bases between. The CDR3 DNA is TGCGCCAGCAGTCAATATTACGGGGTGGGAGAGACCCAGTACTTC. This encodes CASSQYYGVGETQYF.

The V and J genes are TRBV9 and TRBJ2-1; D is perhaps TRBD1 (6 bases). The CDR3 loop spans 16 amino acids. Germline V gene data show CDR1 as SGDLS and CDR2 as YYNGEE. Trimming took off 2 bases at V and 7 bases at J, with 19 bases between the two ends. The CDR3 loop reads CASSVKHTGKGNEQFF. The CDR3 nucleotides read TGTGCCAGCAGCGTCAAACATACAGGGAAGGGGAATGAGCAGTTCTTC.